The rows below give T cell receptor beta chains drawn from one sample of a study of human T cells and chemical hapten exposure. TCRdb reanalysed the RACE reads using MiXCR and keeps one entry per CDR3 protein. The sample has 79,000 or so distinct CDR3 sequences, around 30% seen once. Sequenced here: whole blood, sampled in connection with sensitization to the hapten diphenylcyclopropenone (DPC). The receptor source for this set is a man aged 35 to 55 with alopecia areata. Some clones in this sample may be carry-over from other donors' samples. Each CDR3 is given without its conserved first and last residue. The order of the fields is V gene, CDR3 protein.

V gene: TRBV11-2; CDR3 protein: ASSSAEVQF
V gene: TRBV14; CDR3 protein: ASSPRSRGEEKLF
V gene: TRBV6-5; CDR3 protein: ASSYSGLTDTQY
V gene: TRBV6-2/TRBV6-3; CDR3 protein: ASKFGGTDTQY
V gene: TRBV20-1; CDR3 protein: SARDRQGAAGELF
V gene: TRBV27; CDR3 protein: ASSVQGRAKNIQY
V gene: TRBV10-3; CDR3 protein: AISPVSSTDTQY
V gene: TRBV7-2; CDR3 protein: ASSSRGGLETQY
V gene: TRBV27; CDR3 protein: ASSLSRLLVTEAF
V gene: TRBV12-3/TRBV12-4; CDR3 protein: ASSLNFGQGNSSPLH
V gene: TRBV4-1; CDR3 protein: ASSQDRGQPQH
V gene: TRBV12-5; CDR3 protein: ASGLGPDREAF
V gene: TRBV6-1; CDR3 protein: ASRRTEAF
V gene: TRBV6-1; CDR3 protein: ASSEWSYNEQF
V gene: TRBV7-9; CDR3 protein: ASSPPQDRAKNIQY
V gene: TRBV28; CDR3 protein: ASSLSRLGMNTEAF
V gene: TRBV7-2; CDR3 protein: ASSRGGSFNSPLH
V gene: TRBV12-3/TRBV12-4; CDR3 protein: ASSLTGPTDTQY
V gene: TRBV20-1; CDR3 protein: SARDLGGHYNEQF
V gene: TRBV20-1; CDR3 protein: SARRPDRDTDTQY
V gene: TRBV27; CDR3 protein: ASTPGQGAVGYT
V gene: TRBV24-1; CDR3 protein: ATQDLAKNIQY
V gene: TRBV10-3; CDR3 protein: ATKPGLAGVGEQF
V gene: TRBV6-6; CDR3 protein: ASRYRAGQQREGYT
V gene: TRBV9; CDR3 protein: ASSLTGTNNEQF
V gene: TRBV13; CDR3 protein: ASSLGGNSLGLDTQY
V gene: TRBV12-5; CDR3 protein: ASGLVAGPENTGELF
V gene: TRBV24-1; CDR3 protein: ATSGLTSTDTQY
V gene: TRBV7-8; CDR3 protein: ASRFGTGLHYGYT
V gene: TRBV5-4; CDR3 protein: ASSPGIGLRAF
V gene: TRBV20-1; CDR3 protein: SARDPGQGALYGYT
V gene: TRBV7-9; CDR3 protein: ASSLTGGADTQY
V gene: TRBV4-2; CDR3 protein: ASSQAAGDPTDTQY
V gene: TRBV6-2/TRBV6-3; CDR3 protein: ASRDGANQPQH
V gene: TRBV20-1; CDR3 protein: SAWGSALTDTQY
V gene: TRBV6-2/TRBV6-3; CDR3 protein: ASTRDGNAYEQY
V gene: TRBV24-1; CDR3 protein: ATSDPPTTGDPTGELF
V gene: TRBV28; CDR3 protein: ASRPGQMGRQPQH
V gene: TRBV24-1; CDR3 protein: ATSDSGTNYNEQF
V gene: TRBV7-2; CDR3 protein: ASSLAGRGSGDTDTQY
V gene: TRBV2; CDR3 protein: ASSQDRAGQPQH
V gene: TRBV28; CDR3 protein: ASLKQGVYEQY
V gene: TRBV6-1; CDR3 protein: ASKTGVGNQPQH